This T cell receptor (beta chain) was identified in a study of control samples from healthy donors and cancer patients. TCRdb keeps only in-frame clones here, not all; method: immunoSEQ multiplex PCR. This table holds 100,000 to 150,000 clones, around 86% found once. Per germline, CDR1 SGHNT and CDR2 YYREEE (reference sequence). Trimming cost V 0 bases and J 4 bases, with 16 bases left between them. The CDR3 has 16 amino acids. The TCR was taken from a man aged 40-50 years in good health. V is TRBV5-4 and J is TRBJ1-1, with D possibly matching TRBD1 (6 bases). Material: blood. CDR3 residues: CASSLEGDSWGTEAFF. CDR3 DNA sequence: TGTGCCAGCAGCTTGGAGGGGGATAGTTGGGGCACTGAAGCTTTCTTT.